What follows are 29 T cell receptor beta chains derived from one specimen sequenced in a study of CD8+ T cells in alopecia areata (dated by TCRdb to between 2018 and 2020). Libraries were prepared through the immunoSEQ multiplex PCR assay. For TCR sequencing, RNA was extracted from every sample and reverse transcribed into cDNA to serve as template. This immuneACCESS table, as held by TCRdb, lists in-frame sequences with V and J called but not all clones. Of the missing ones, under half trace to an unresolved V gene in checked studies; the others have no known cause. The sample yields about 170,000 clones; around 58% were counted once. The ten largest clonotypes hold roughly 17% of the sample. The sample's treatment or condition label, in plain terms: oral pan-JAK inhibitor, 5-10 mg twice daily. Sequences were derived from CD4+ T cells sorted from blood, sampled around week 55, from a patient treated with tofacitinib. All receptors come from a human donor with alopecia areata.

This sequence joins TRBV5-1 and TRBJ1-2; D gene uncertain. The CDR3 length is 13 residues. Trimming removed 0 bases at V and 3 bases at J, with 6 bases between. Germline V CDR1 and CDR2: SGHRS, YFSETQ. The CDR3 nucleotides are TGCGCCAGCAGCTTGGGTTTGGACTATGGCTACACCTTC. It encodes CASSLGLDYGYTF.

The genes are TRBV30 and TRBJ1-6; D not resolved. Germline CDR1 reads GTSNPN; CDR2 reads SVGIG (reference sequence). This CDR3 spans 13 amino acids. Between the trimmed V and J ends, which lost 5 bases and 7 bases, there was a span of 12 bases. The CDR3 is CAWGVQPNSPLHF. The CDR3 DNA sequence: TGTGCCTGGGGGGTACAGCCGAATTCACCCCTCCACTTT.

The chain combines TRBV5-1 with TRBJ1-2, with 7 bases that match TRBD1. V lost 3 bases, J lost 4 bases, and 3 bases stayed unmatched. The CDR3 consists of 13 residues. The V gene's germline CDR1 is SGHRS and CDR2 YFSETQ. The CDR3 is CASSSGQTYGYTF. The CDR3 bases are TGCGCCAGCAGCTCGGGACAGACCTATGGCTACACCTTC.

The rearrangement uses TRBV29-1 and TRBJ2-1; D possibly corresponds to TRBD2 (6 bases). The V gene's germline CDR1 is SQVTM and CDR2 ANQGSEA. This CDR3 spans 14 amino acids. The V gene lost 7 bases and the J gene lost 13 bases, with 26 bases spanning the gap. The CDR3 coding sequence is TGCAGCGCCATTCCGGGACTCCTGATTCGAGGTCAGTTCTTC. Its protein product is CSAIPGLLIRGQFF.

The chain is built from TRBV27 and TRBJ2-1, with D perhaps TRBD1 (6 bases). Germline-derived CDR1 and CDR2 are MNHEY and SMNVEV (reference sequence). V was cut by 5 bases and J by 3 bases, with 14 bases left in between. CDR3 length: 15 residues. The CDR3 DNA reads TGTGCCAGCAGTGGGGACAAGGGGAACTACAATGAGCAGTTCTTC. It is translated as CASSGDKGNYNEQFF.

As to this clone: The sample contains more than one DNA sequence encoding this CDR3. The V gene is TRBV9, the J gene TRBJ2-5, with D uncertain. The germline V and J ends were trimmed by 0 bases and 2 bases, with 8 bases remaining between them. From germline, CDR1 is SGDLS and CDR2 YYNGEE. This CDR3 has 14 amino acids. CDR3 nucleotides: TGTGCCAGCAGCGTAGGGGTCAGACAAGAGACCCAGTACTTC. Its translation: CASSVGVRQETQYF. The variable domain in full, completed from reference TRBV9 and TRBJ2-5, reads DSGVTQTPKHLITATGQRVTLRCSPRSGDLSVYWYQQSLDQGLQFLIQYYNGEERAKGNILERFSAQQFPDLHSELNLSSLELGDSALYFCASSVGVRQETQYFGPGTRLLVL.

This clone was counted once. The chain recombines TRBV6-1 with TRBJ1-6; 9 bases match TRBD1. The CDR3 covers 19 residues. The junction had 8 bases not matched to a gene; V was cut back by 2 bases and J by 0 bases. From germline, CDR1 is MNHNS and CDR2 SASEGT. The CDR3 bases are TGTGCCAGCAGTGAACCGACAGGGGGTTTGAGCTCCTATAATTCACCCCTCCACTTT. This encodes CASSEPTGGLSSYNSPLHF.

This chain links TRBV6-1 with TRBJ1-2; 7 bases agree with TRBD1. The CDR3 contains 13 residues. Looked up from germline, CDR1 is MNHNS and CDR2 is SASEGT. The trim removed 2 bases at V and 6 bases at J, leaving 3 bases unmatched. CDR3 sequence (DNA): TGTGCCAGCAGTGAAATCAGGGGGAATGGCTACACCTTC. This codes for CASSEIRGNGYTF.

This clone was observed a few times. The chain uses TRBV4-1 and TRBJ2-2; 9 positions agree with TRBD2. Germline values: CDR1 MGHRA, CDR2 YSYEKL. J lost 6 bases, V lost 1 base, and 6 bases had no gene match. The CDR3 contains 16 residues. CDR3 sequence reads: CASSQGRGGSAGELFF. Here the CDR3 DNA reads TGCGCCAGCAGCCAAGGGCGGGGGGGCTCGGCCGGGGAGCTGTTTTTT.

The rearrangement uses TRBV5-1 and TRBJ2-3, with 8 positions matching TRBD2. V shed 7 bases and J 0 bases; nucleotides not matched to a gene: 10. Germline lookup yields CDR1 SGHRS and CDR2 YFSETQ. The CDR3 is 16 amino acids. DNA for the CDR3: TGCGCCAGCTGCCTAGCGGGTCCTCTTAGCACAGATACGCAGTATTTT. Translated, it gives CASCLAGPLSTDTQYF.

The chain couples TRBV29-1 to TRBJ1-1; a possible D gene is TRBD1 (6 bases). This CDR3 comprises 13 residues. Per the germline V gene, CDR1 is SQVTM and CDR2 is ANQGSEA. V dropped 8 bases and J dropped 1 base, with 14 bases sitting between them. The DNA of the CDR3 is TGCAGCTCCGGACGGGGGGCGAACACTGAAGCTTTCTTT. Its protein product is CSSGRGANTEAFF.

The CDR3 sequence is CASNTVNTGELFF. The CDR3 DNA reads TGCGCCAGCAACACAGTGAACACCGGGGAGCTGTTTTTT. This sequence joins TRBV5-1 and TRBJ2-2; D unresolved. The V end lost 6 bases, the J end lost 1 base, and 7 bases lay between the germline ends. CDR1 is SGHRS, CDR2 YFSETQ, per germline. The length of the CDR3 is 13 residues. The variable domain in full, completed from reference TRBV5-1 and TRBJ2-2, reads KAGVTQTPRYLIKTRGQQVTLSCSPISGHRSVSWYQQTPGQGLQFLFEYFSETQRNKGNFPGRFSGRQFSNSRSEMNVSTLELGDSALYLCASNTVNTGELFFGEGSRLTVL.

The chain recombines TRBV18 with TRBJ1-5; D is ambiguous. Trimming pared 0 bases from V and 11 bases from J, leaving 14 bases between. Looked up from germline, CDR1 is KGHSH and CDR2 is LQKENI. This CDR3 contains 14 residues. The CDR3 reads CASSPPDGDKSQHF. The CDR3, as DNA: TGTGCCAGCTCACCACCGGATGGGGATAAGTCCCAGCATTTT.

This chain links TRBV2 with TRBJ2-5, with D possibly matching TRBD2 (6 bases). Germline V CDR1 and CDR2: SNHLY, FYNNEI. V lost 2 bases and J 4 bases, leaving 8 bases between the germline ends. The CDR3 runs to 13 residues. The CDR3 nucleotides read TGTGCCAGCAGTGAAAACGGGAGAGAGACCCAGTACTTC. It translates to CASSENGRETQYF.

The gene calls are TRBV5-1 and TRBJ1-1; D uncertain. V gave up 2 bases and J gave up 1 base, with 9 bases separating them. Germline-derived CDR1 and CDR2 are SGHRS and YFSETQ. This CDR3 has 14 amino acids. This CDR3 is CASSFNGPNTEAFF. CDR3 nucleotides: TGCGCCAGCAGCTTTAACGGACCGAACACTGAAGCTTTCTTT.

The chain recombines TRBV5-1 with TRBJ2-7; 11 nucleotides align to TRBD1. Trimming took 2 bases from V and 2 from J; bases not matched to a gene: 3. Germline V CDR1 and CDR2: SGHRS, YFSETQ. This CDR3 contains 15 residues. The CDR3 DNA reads TGCGCCAGCAGCTTACTGGACAGGGGGCCCTACGAGCAGTACTTC. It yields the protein CASSLLDRGPYEQYF.

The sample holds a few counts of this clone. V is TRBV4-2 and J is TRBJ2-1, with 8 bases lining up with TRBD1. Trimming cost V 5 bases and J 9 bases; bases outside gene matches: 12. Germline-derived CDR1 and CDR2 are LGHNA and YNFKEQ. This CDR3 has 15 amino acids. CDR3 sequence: CASSTRQGRRGEQFF. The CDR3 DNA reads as TGTGCCAGCAGCACCCGACAGGGGCGGCGGGGTGAGCAGTTCTTC.

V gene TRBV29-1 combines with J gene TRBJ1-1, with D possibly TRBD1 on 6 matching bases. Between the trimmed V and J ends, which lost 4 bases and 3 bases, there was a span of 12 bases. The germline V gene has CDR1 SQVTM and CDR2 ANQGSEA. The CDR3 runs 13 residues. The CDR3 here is CSVVPNRDTEAFF. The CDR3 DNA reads TGCAGCGTTGTCCCCAACAGGGACACTGAAGCTTTCTTT.

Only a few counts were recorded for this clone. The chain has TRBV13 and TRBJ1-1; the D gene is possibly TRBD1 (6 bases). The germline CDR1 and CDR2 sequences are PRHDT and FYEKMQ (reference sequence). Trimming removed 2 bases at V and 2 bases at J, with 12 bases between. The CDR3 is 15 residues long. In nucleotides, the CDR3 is TGTGCCAGCAGCTTATATGGGGGCCCAAACACTGAAGCTTTCTTT. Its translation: CASSLYGGPNTEAFF. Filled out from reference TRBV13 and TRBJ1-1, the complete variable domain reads AAGVIQSPRHLIKEKRETATLKCYPIPRHDTVYWYQQGPGQDPQFLISFYEKMQSDKGSIPDRFSAQQFSDYHSELNMSSLELGDSALYFCASSLYGGPNTEAFFGQGTRLTVV.

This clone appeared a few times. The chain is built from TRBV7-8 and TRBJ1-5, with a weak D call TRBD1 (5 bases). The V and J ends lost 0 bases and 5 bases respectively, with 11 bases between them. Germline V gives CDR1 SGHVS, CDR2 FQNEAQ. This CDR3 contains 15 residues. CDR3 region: CASSLALRGDQPQHF. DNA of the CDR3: TGTGCCAGCAGCTTAGCGCTCCGGGGGGATCAGCCCCAGCATTTT.

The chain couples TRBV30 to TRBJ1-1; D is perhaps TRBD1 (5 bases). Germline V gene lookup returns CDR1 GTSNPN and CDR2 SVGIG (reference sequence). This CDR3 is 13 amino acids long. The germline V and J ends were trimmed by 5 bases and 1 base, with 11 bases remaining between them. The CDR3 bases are TGTGCCTGGGCCAGGGAGGGGAACACTGAAGCTTTCTTT. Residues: CAWAREGNTEAFF.

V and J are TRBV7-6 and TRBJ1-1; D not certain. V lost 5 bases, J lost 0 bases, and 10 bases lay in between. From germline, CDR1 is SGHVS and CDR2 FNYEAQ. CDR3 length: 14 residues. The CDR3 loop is CASSPLGLNTEAFF. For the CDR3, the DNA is TGTGCCAGCAGCCCCCTAGGACTGAACACTGAAGCTTTCTTT.

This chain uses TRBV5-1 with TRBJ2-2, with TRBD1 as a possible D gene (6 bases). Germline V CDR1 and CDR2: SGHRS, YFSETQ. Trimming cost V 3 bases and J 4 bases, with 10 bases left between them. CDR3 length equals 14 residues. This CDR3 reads CASSSQGGTGELFF. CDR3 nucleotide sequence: TGCGCCAGCAGCTCGCAAGGGGGCACCGGGGAGCTGTTTTTT. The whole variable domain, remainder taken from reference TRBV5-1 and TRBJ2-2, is KAGVTQTPRYLIKTRGQQVTLSCSPISGHRSVSWYQQTPGQGLQFLFEYFSETQRNKGNFPGRFSGRQFSNSRSEMNVSTLELGDSALYLCASSSQGGTGELFFGEGSRLTVL.

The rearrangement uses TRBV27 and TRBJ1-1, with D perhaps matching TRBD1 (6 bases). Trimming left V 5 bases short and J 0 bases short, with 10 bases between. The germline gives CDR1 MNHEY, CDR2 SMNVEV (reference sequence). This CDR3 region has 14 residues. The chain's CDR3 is CASSPGQMNTEAFF. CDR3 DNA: TGTGCCAGCAGTCCGGGACAAATGAACACTGAAGCTTTCTTT.

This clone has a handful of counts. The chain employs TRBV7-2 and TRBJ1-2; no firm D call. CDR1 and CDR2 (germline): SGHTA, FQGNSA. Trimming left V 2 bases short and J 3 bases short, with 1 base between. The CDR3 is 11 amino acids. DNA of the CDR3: TGTGCCAGCAGCTTACACTATGGCTACACCTTC. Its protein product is CASSLHYGYTF.

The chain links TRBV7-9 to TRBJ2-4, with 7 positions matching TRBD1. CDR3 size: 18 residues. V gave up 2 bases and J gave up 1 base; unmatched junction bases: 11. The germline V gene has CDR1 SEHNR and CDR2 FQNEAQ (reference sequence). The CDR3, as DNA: TGTGCCAGCAGCTTACTCGGGACAGACCAATTTGCCAAAAACATTCAGTACTTC. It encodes CASSLLGTDQFAKNIQYF.

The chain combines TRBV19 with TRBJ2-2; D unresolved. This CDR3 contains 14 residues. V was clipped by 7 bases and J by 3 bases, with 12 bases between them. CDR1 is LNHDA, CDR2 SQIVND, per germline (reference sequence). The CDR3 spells CASTRLVDTGELFF. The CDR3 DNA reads TGTGCCAGTACCCGGCTAGTCGACACCGGGGAGCTGTTTTTT.

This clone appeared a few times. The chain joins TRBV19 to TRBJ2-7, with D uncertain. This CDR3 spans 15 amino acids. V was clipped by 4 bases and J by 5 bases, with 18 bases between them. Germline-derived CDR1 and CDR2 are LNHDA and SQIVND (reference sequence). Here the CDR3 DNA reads TGTGCCAGTAGTAACACAGCCACCCTATTGAACGAGCAGTACTTC. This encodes CASSNTATLLNEQYF.

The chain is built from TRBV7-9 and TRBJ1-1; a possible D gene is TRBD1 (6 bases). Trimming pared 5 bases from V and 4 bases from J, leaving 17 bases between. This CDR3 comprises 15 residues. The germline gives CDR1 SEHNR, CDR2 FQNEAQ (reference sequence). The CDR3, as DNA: TGTGCCAGCAGCCAATCGGGGGGCGATGGCACTGAAGCTTTCTTT. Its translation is CASSQSGGDGTEAFF.